This TCR beta chain emerged from a study of shared clonotypes between healthy human individuals. The study, taken as a whole, reports: Generation probabilities were higher for clonotypes shared across all four sorted-subset donors than for unshared ones. Sequencing depth was expected to affect clonotype sharing among donors.

In germline, CDR1 is SGHTA, CDR2 FQGTGA. J was trimmed by 5 bases and V by 5 bases; bases with no gene match: 6. The CDR3 loop spans 14 amino acids. As originally analysed: Sequence data from immunoSEQ were junction-only and lacked quality scores; consequently, filtering differed. Assay: immunoSEQ multiplex PCR; the TCRdb copy retains only in-frame clones and omits some. The V and J calls and clone size were taken over from that table, and D and trimming were inferred from the DNA. The sample consists of hundreds of thousands of clones, 73% of them appearing once. As regards this clone: Its antigen is currently unknown.

CD45RA-negative memory and CD45RA+ naive subsets were split from the CD4+ cells. The material sequenced was memory CD4+ T cells sorted from blood. The subset: CD45RA-negative fraction. This chain connects TRBV7-3 to TRBJ1-1, with 9 bases matching TRBD1. This sequence originates from a man aged 25-45 years in good health. CDR3 sequence: CASSRGQGYTEAFF. Here the CDR3 DNA reads TGTGCCAGCAGCCGGGGACAGGGTTATACTGAAGCTTTCTTT.